A selection of T cell receptor beta chains follows, all from one sample in a study of T cell repertoires in cytomegalovirus infection. These TCRs are of unknown antigen specificity. TCRdb reprocessed the reads with MiXCR, giving one entry per CDR3 protein. The table includes 640,000 or so distinct CDR3 sequences, 30% to 35% detected once. The starting material was cultured PBMCs, obtained from culture after CMV antigen stimulation. These receptors all stem from a human donor in good health (CMV status not recorded). Some clones in this sample may be carry-over from other donors' samples. Both conserved end residues are part of each CDR3. Fields, in order: CDR3 DNA, CDR3 protein, J gene, CDR3 length, clone size, D gene, V gene. D genes are given only for firm matches. The size of a clone is reported for some rows only, either as once, few or many, or as a class for expanded clones.

cdr3_nt: TGTGCCAGCAGTTACGGGGCCCTCCGGGGGACCGGGGAGCTGTTTTTT; cdr3_aa: CASSYGALRGTGELFF; j_call: TRBJ2-2; cdr3_length: 16; clone_size: -; d_call: -; v_call: TRBV6-1
cdr3_nt: TGCAGTGCTAGAGACCCGGGGGGTCGGCAAGAGACCCAGTACTTC; cdr3_aa: CSARDPGGRQETQYF; j_call: TRBJ2-5; cdr3_length: 15; clone_size: -; d_call: TRBD2; v_call: TRBV20-1
cdr3_nt: TGTGCCAGCAGTTACTCAGACCCGGACAGGCTTCACTTC; cdr3_aa: CASSYSDPDRLHF; j_call: TRBJ2-1; cdr3_length: 13; clone_size: few; d_call: TRBD1; v_call: TRBV6-6
cdr3_nt: TGTGCCACCAGCAGAGAAACAGGGGGCAGCACAGATACGCAGTATTTT; cdr3_aa: CATSRETGGSTDTQYF; j_call: TRBJ2-3; cdr3_length: 16; clone_size: few; d_call: TRBD1; v_call: TRBV15
cdr3_nt: TGCAGCGTTGATAGGACTTCTAACAATGAGCAGTTCTTC; cdr3_aa: CSVDRTSNNEQFF; j_call: TRBJ2-1; cdr3_length: 13; clone_size: -; d_call: -; v_call: TRBV29-1
cdr3_nt: TGTGCCAGCAGCTTCCGGGCTGAAATCAATGAGCAGTTCTTC; cdr3_aa: CASSFRAEINEQFF; j_call: TRBJ2-1; cdr3_length: 14; clone_size: -; d_call: -; v_call: TRBV7-2
cdr3_nt: TGTGCCAGCAGACCAGCCAACACTGAAGCTTTCTTT; cdr3_aa: CASRPANTEAFF; j_call: TRBJ1-1; cdr3_length: 12; clone_size: -; d_call: -; v_call: TRBV12-3/TRBV12-4
cdr3_nt: TGTGCCAGCAGCTCCTCCCCGGGGGGTTCACCCCTCCACTTT; cdr3_aa: CASSSSPGGSPLHF; j_call: TRBJ1-6; cdr3_length: 14; clone_size: -; d_call: -; v_call: TRBV7-6
cdr3_nt: TGTGCCAGCAGTTTTTACAGGGGAGACTCACCCCTCCACTTT; cdr3_aa: CASSFYRGDSPLHF; j_call: TRBJ1-6; cdr3_length: 14; clone_size: -; d_call: TRBD1; v_call: TRBV27
cdr3_nt: TGTGCCAGCAGCCCCCACGGGGGTGGGAATGAGCAGTTCTTC; cdr3_aa: CASSPHGGGNEQFF; j_call: TRBJ2-1; cdr3_length: 14; clone_size: -; d_call: -; v_call: TRBV9
cdr3_nt: TGTGCCAGCAGTTTCGAGGGAACGAACACTGAAGCTTTCTTT; cdr3_aa: CASSFEGTNTEAFF; j_call: TRBJ1-1; cdr3_length: 14; clone_size: -; d_call: -; v_call: TRBV12-3/TRBV12-4
cdr3_nt: TGTGCCAGCAATGTAGGCAACTCCTACGAGCAGTACTTC; cdr3_aa: CASNVGNSYEQYF; j_call: TRBJ2-7; cdr3_length: 13; clone_size: -; d_call: -; v_call: TRBV6-2/TRBV6-3
cdr3_nt: TGTGCCAGCAGGGTGGTGGCTGGCTCCTACAATGAGCAGTTCTTC; cdr3_aa: CASRVVAGSYNEQFF; j_call: TRBJ2-1; cdr3_length: 15; clone_size: many; d_call: -; v_call: TRBV7-2
cdr3_nt: TGTGCCAGCCGATGGCGGGGGGGCTCAGATACGCAGTATTTT; cdr3_aa: CASRWRGGSDTQYF; j_call: TRBJ2-3; cdr3_length: 14; clone_size: many; d_call: TRBD2; v_call: TRBV7-2
cdr3_nt: TGTGCCAGCAGGACTAGCGGGATTGGTAACGGGGAGCTGTTTTTT; cdr3_aa: CASRTSGIGNGELFF; j_call: TRBJ2-2; cdr3_length: 15; clone_size: -; d_call: TRBD2; v_call: TRBV7-6
cdr3_nt: TGTGCCAGCAGACGAGGCGAGCAGTACTTC; cdr3_aa: CASRRGEQYF; j_call: TRBJ2-7; cdr3_length: 10; clone_size: many; d_call: -; v_call: TRBV7-9
cdr3_nt: TGTGCCAGCAGCTTTACGCCAGGGTACCAAGAGACCCAGTACTTC; cdr3_aa: CASSFTPGYQETQYF; j_call: TRBJ2-5; cdr3_length: 15; clone_size: -; d_call: -; v_call: TRBV11-2
cdr3_nt: TGCAGTGCACCGAACAGGGGGCTTTTGGGGGAGCAGTACTTC; cdr3_aa: CSAPNRGLLGEQYF; j_call: TRBJ2-7; cdr3_length: 14; clone_size: -; d_call: TRBD1; v_call: TRBV20-1
cdr3_nt: TGTGCCAGCAGCCGCGGAGTAGGGGTACTCTACGAGCAGTACTTC; cdr3_aa: CASSRGVGVLYEQYF; j_call: TRBJ2-7; cdr3_length: 15; clone_size: once; d_call: -; v_call: TRBV6-6
cdr3_nt: TGCGCCAGCAGCCAAGAAGGGGGTGGGGGTTCACCCCTCCACTTT; cdr3_aa: CASSQEGGGGSPLHF; j_call: TRBJ1-6; cdr3_length: 15; clone_size: -; d_call: -; v_call: TRBV4-3
cdr3_nt: TGTGCCAGCAGCAACTCTCGACCGGGAATAAGTATTGAGCCCCAGCATTTT; cdr3_aa: CASSNSRPGISIEPQHF; j_call: TRBJ1-5; cdr3_length: 17; clone_size: -; d_call: -; v_call: TRBV27
cdr3_nt: TGTGCCAGCAGTTACGGTCTTTACAATGAGCAGTTCTTC; cdr3_aa: CASSYGLYNEQFF; j_call: TRBJ2-1; cdr3_length: 13; clone_size: few; d_call: -; v_call: TRBV6-5
cdr3_nt: TGTGCCAGCAGCTACCTCTTCGGGAGGGAAGAGACCCAGTACTTC; cdr3_aa: CASSYLFGREETQYF; j_call: TRBJ2-5; cdr3_length: 15; clone_size: few; d_call: TRBD2; v_call: TRBV2
cdr3_nt: TGTGCCAGCAGGGATGATAGGGGCTCCTACGAGCAGTACTTC; cdr3_aa: CASRDDRGSYEQYF; j_call: TRBJ2-7; cdr3_length: 14; clone_size: -; d_call: -; v_call: TRBV25-1
cdr3_nt: TGTGCCAGCACCAACCGGGCGGGGGGGCCGGGGACCCAGTACTTC; cdr3_aa: CASTNRAGGPGTQYF; j_call: TRBJ2-5; cdr3_length: 15; clone_size: -; d_call: TRBD2; v_call: TRBV7-9
cdr3_nt: TGTGCCAGTAGTTTAACCTCCGGGACAGGGACCTACGAGCAGTACTTC; cdr3_aa: CASSLTSGTGTYEQYF; j_call: TRBJ2-7; cdr3_length: 16; clone_size: -; d_call: TRBD1; v_call: TRBV19
cdr3_nt: TGTGCCAGCAGTCCCGGGACAGGCGTGTACTATGGCTACACCTTC; cdr3_aa: CASSPGTGVYYGYTF; j_call: TRBJ1-2; cdr3_length: 15; clone_size: few; d_call: TRBD1; v_call: TRBV28
cdr3_nt: TGTGCCAGCAGCTTAGCCCCCCGTTTAGGGGAAAAACTGTTTTTT; cdr3_aa: CASSLAPRLGEKLFF; j_call: TRBJ1-4; cdr3_length: 15; clone_size: few; d_call: -; v_call: TRBV7-9
cdr3_nt: TGTGCCAGCAGTTTACCGCGACTAGCAAATAGTGAGCAGTTCTTC; cdr3_aa: CASSLPRLANSEQFF; j_call: TRBJ2-1; cdr3_length: 15; clone_size: few; d_call: TRBD2; v_call: TRBV12-3/TRBV12-4
cdr3_nt: TGTGCCAGCAGCTTGGGTCAGACCTACAATGAGCAGTTCTTC; cdr3_aa: CASSLGQTYNEQFF; j_call: TRBJ2-1; cdr3_length: 14; clone_size: -; d_call: -; v_call: TRBV7-2
cdr3_nt: TGTGCCAGCAGCTCTAAGCCCCCTTGGGTGGAAGCCAAAAACATTCAGTACTTC; cdr3_aa: CASSSKPPWVEAKNIQYF; j_call: TRBJ2-4; cdr3_length: 18; clone_size: many; d_call: -; v_call: TRBV7-6
cdr3_nt: TGTGCCAGCAGTGTATCCGGGACCACCCGGGCCCAGTACTTC; cdr3_aa: CASSVSGTTRAQYF; j_call: TRBJ2-5; cdr3_length: 14; clone_size: -; d_call: -; v_call: TRBV25-1
cdr3_nt: TGTGCCAGCAGCTCTAGTTGGGGGCTTGGTGGCTACACCTTC; cdr3_aa: CASSSSWGLGGYTF; j_call: TRBJ1-2; cdr3_length: 14; clone_size: -; d_call: -; v_call: TRBV7-4
cdr3_nt: TGTGCCACCAGGAACATTCAGTACTTC; cdr3_aa: CATRNIQYF; j_call: TRBJ2-4; cdr3_length: 9; clone_size: few; d_call: -; v_call: TRBV24-1
cdr3_nt: TGCGCCAGCAGCCCTTTTTATGGTAGTGCGAACACCGGGGAGCTGTTTTTT; cdr3_aa: CASSPFYGSANTGELFF; j_call: TRBJ2-2; cdr3_length: 17; clone_size: -; d_call: -; v_call: TRBV4-3
cdr3_nt: TGCAGTGCTAGAGATCTGGGAAGTGGTCTAGCGGGAGTTTTAGATACGCAGTATTTT; cdr3_aa: CSARDLGSGLAGVLDTQYF; j_call: TRBJ2-3; cdr3_length: 19; clone_size: few; d_call: TRBD2; v_call: TRBV20-1
cdr3_nt: TGTGCCAGCAGCATTAGCGGGGGAAACATTCAGTACTTC; cdr3_aa: CASSISGGNIQYF; j_call: TRBJ2-4; cdr3_length: 13; clone_size: few; d_call: TRBD2; v_call: TRBV7-2
cdr3_nt: TGCAGTGCTAGGGGACAGGGGTTCGCTGAAGCTTTCTTT; cdr3_aa: CSARGQGFAEAFF; j_call: TRBJ1-1; cdr3_length: 13; clone_size: -; d_call: TRBD1; v_call: TRBV20-1
cdr3_nt: TGTGCCAGCAGCTTAGCCTGGGGGATGAACACTGAAGCTTTCTTT; cdr3_aa: CASSLAWGMNTEAFF; j_call: TRBJ1-1; cdr3_length: 15; clone_size: many; d_call: -; v_call: TRBV12-3/TRBV12-4
cdr3_nt: TGTGCCACCCGAAGGGCCGGGACAGGAGGGCCTTCACCCCTCCACTTT; cdr3_aa: CATRRAGTGGPSPLHF; j_call: TRBJ1-6; cdr3_length: 16; clone_size: -; d_call: TRBD1; v_call: TRBV19
cdr3_nt: TGTGCCAGCAGCCAAGAGATGGCGGGGGGGCCGGAGACCCAGTACTTC; cdr3_aa: CASSQEMAGGPETQYF; j_call: TRBJ2-5; cdr3_length: 16; clone_size: few; d_call: TRBD2; v_call: TRBV3-1
cdr3_nt: TGTGCCAGCAGCCCGACTAGCGGGAGGGCCCGGTCAGATACGCAGTATTTT; cdr3_aa: CASSPTSGRARSDTQYF; j_call: TRBJ2-3; cdr3_length: 17; clone_size: -; d_call: TRBD2; v_call: TRBV3-1
cdr3_nt: TGTGCCAGCAGCTTAGAAGGGGGGACTGCAGCGCATTTT; cdr3_aa: CASSLEGGTAAHF; j_call: TRBJ1-5; cdr3_length: 13; clone_size: -; d_call: -; v_call: TRBV7-8
cdr3_nt: TGTGCCAGCAGCTCCATAACAGGGGTGGGCCAAGAGACCCAGTACTTC; cdr3_aa: CASSSITGVGQETQYF; j_call: TRBJ2-5; cdr3_length: 16; clone_size: -; d_call: TRBD1; v_call: TRBV7-9
cdr3_nt: TGTGCCAGCAGAAAAGCGGGAGGAACTGAAGCTTTCTTT; cdr3_aa: CASRKAGGTEAFF; j_call: TRBJ1-1; cdr3_length: 13; clone_size: -; d_call: -; v_call: TRBV12-3/TRBV12-4
cdr3_nt: TGTGCCACCAGCCCCGACGGGAACACAGATACGCAGTATTTT; cdr3_aa: CATSPDGNTDTQYF; j_call: TRBJ2-3; cdr3_length: 14; clone_size: -; d_call: -; v_call: TRBV15
cdr3_nt: TGTGCCAGCAGCGGGAGGAGGGAATCCTACAATGAGCAGTTCTTC; cdr3_aa: CASSGRRESYNEQFF; j_call: TRBJ2-1; cdr3_length: 15; clone_size: many; d_call: -; v_call: TRBV7-9
cdr3_nt: TGTGCCAGCAGTGAACGGTCGAGCTCTGGAAACACCATATATTTT; cdr3_aa: CASSERSSSGNTIYF; j_call: TRBJ1-3; cdr3_length: 15; clone_size: few; d_call: -; v_call: TRBV6-1
cdr3_nt: TGTGCCAGCAGTCCCCCCCCTGACAGAGCCAATCAGCCCCAGCATTTT; cdr3_aa: CASSPPPDRANQPQHF; j_call: TRBJ1-5; cdr3_length: 16; clone_size: -; d_call: -; v_call: TRBV2
cdr3_nt: TGTGCCAGCAATCCAGTGGGGGGACTTTATGGCTACACCTTC; cdr3_aa: CASNPVGGLYGYTF; j_call: TRBJ1-2; cdr3_length: 14; clone_size: -; d_call: -; v_call: TRBV12-3/TRBV12-4
cdr3_nt: TGCAGTGCTAGAGCCAGCAATGAGCAGTTCTTC; cdr3_aa: CSARASNEQFF; j_call: TRBJ2-1; cdr3_length: 11; clone_size: -; d_call: -; v_call: TRBV20-1
cdr3_nt: TGTGCCAGCAGCTTAAAAAGGGACGTTTCCTACGAGCAGTACTTC; cdr3_aa: CASSLKRDVSYEQYF; j_call: TRBJ2-7; cdr3_length: 15; clone_size: many; d_call: -; v_call: TRBV7-2
cdr3_nt: TGTGCCAGCAGCCGGATCGGGTATTTGCCGGGGACAGGGGACTCCTACGAGCAGTACTTC; cdr3_aa: CASSRIGYLPGTGDSYEQYF; j_call: TRBJ2-7; cdr3_length: 20; clone_size: -; d_call: TRBD1; v_call: TRBV2
cdr3_nt: TGTGCCAGCAGTTGGACAGAATCCTCACCCCTCCACTTT; cdr3_aa: CASSWTESSPLHF; j_call: TRBJ1-6; cdr3_length: 13; clone_size: few; d_call: -; v_call: TRBV12-3/TRBV12-4
cdr3_nt: TGTGCCAGCAGCTTAGTAGGACAGAGCTCCTATAATTCACCCCTCCACTTT; cdr3_aa: CASSLVGQSSYNSPLHF; j_call: TRBJ1-6; cdr3_length: 17; clone_size: many; d_call: -; v_call: TRBV7-2
cdr3_nt: TGTGCCAGCAGCTCCTCGGCAGGTTCCGCTTTTGGGGGCTACACCTTC; cdr3_aa: CASSSSAGSAFGGYTF; j_call: TRBJ1-2; cdr3_length: 16; clone_size: -; d_call: -; v_call: TRBV5-4
cdr3_nt: TGTGCCAGCAGACCTGCCGCGGGGCACGGCTACACCTTC; cdr3_aa: CASRPAAGHGYTF; j_call: TRBJ1-2; cdr3_length: 13; clone_size: -; d_call: -; v_call: TRBV2
cdr3_nt: TGTGCCAGCAGCCTCCAGCCCGGGACAGACGACACCGGGGAGCTGTTTTTT; cdr3_aa: CASSLQPGTDDTGELFF; j_call: TRBJ2-2; cdr3_length: 17; clone_size: few; d_call: TRBD1; v_call: TRBV7-8
cdr3_nt: TGTGCCAGTAGTCCGCACAGGGTACTCGGCGGCTACACCTTC; cdr3_aa: CASSPHRVLGGYTF; j_call: TRBJ1-2; cdr3_length: 14; clone_size: -; d_call: -; v_call: TRBV19